Listed below are T cell receptor beta chains from one sample, sequenced in a study of beta chain features in type 1 diabetes. Libraries were prepared by immunoSEQ multiplex PCR; TCRdb keeps only in-frame clonotypes and omits some of them. The sample carries 360,000 or so clones, 15% to 20% recorded once. The sample taken for sequencing was naive CD4+ T cells from blood. These receptor sequences come from a woman aged 18-29 years in good health. Each CDR3 is given with its conserved first and last residue. A D gene is named only where the DNA matches it firmly. Clone size is not always given. Where it is, it says once, few, many or a class for expanded clones.

TRBJ2-5,NA,NA,TRBV5-1,11,TGCGCCAGCCGAGAGGGAGAGACCCAGTACTTC,CASREGETQYF
TRBJ1-2,NA,TRBD1,TRBV6-5,13,TGTGCCAGCAGGCCTCCGACAGGGGATGGCTACACCTTC,CASRPPTGDGYTF
TRBJ2-4,NA,NA,TRBV30,13,TGTGCCTGGAGTGTACTCGGGGGAAACATTCAGTACTTC,CAWSVLGGNIQYF
TRBJ2-2,few,NA,TRBV2,14,TGTGCCAGCAGTGTAGGCAGGGCCACCGGGGAGCTGTTTTTT,CASSVGRATGELFF
TRBJ1-6,NA,NA,TRBV7-2,13,TGTGCCAGCAGTTCCGGGGTCCGTTCGGCCCTCCACTTT,CASSSGVRSALHF
TRBJ1-1,NA,NA,TRBV29-1,15,TGCAGCGTTGAAGATATGACAACAGCAAACACTGAAGCTTTCTTT,CSVEDMTTANTEAFF
TRBJ1-6,few,NA,TRBV14,12,TGTGCCAGCAGCCAAGGGCGGTCACCCCTCCACTTT,CASSQGRSPLHF
TRBJ2-5,NA,NA,TRBV18,13,TGTGCCAGCTCACCAAGCGGAGAGGAGACCCAGTACTTC,CASSPSGEETQYF
TRBJ2-4,NA,TRBD2,TRBV30,18,TGTGCCTGGAGTGCCTCTCGGGGACTAGCGGGAGTATCAAACATTCAGTACTTC,CAWSASRGLAGVSNIQYF
TRBJ1-2,NA,TRBD1,TRBV5-4,13,TGTGCCAGCAGCCCAGACAGGGGGCAAGGCTACACCTTC,CASSPDRGQGYTF
TRBJ2-7,NA,NA,TRBV6-5,15,TGTGCCAGCAGTTACTCCCACACCGATTCCTACGAGCAGTACTTC,CASSYSHTDSYEQYF
TRBJ2-1,few,TRBD2,TRBV5-1,14,TGCGCCAGCAGGTCTAGCGGACACGACAATGAGCAGTTCTTC,CASRSSGHDNEQFF
TRBJ2-7,NA,NA,TRBV5-1,15,TGCGCCAGCAGCTTGGGTACGACAGCCAGCTACGAGCAGTACTTC,CASSLGTTASYEQYF
TRBJ2-6,NA,TRBD2,TRBV5-1,15,TGCGCCAGCAGTCTCGGGACTACCGGGGCCAACGTCCTGACTTTC,CASSLGTTGANVLTF
TRBJ2-5,NA,NA,TRBV11-2,12,TGTGCCACCCATGTCAATCAAGAGACCCAGTACTTC,CATHVNQETQYF
TRBJ2-2,few,NA,TRBV29-1,14,TGCAGCGTTGTACAGTTTGCGAACACCGGGGAGCTGTTTTTT,CSVVQFANTGELFF
TRBJ2-3,NA,NA,TRBV2,14,TGTGCCAGCAGCCGGACCCAACAGGGAGATACGCAGTATTTT,CASSRTQQGDTQYF
TRBJ1-2,NA,NA,TRBV9,15,TGTGCCAGCAGCGTAGGGGGGGTGAACTTCTATGGCTACACCTTC,CASSVGGVNFYGYTF
TRBJ1-1,NA,TRBD1,TRBV25-1,15,TGTGCCAGCAGTGCGCCGGGACAGGCAAACACTGAAGCTTTCTTT,CASSAPGQANTEAFF
TRBJ2-1,NA,NA,TRBV18,16,TGTGCCAGCTCACCACCGGGACTGGTCCCTAGCAATGAGCAGTTCTTC,CASSPPGLVPSNEQFF
TRBJ2-3,few,NA,TRBV30,16,TGTGCCTGGGACGGGGGGCGCATCGATAGGACAGATACGCAGTATTTT,CAWDGGRIDRTDTQYF
TRBJ1-2,few,TRBD1,TRBV6-5,15,TGTGCCAGCAGTTACTCCGGGACAGGCATCTATGGCTACACCTTC,CASSYSGTGIYGYTF